The 30 T cell receptor beta chains below all came from one sample that was sequenced in a study of T cell repertoires in cytomegalovirus infection (dated by TCRdb to 2018 to 2020). Explained via the paper, the treatment or condition label denotes: in vitro stimulation with specific CMV peptide epitopes to enrich CMV-specific T cells. What these receptors recognize is not known. Sequencer: Illumina HiSeq 1500. TCRdb ran its own pipeline on the public reads, namely fastp trimming at Q25 and MiXCR clone calling, and kept in-frame beta chains. One record per CDR3 amino acid sequence lists the most common genes and DNA. This sample gives fewer than 85,000 distinct CDR3 sequences in total; under 55% of them show up just once. The top ten clonotypes cover more than 80% of the sample. The source material was CD8+ T cells from cultured PBMCs, sampled from culture after CMV antigen stimulation. All receptors derive from a human donor in good health (CMV status not recorded). Some clones in this sample may be carry-over from other donors' samples.

V usage is TRBV6-2 or TRBV6-3 and J usage is TRBJ2-7, with D possibly being TRBD1 (6 bases). V was pared by 2 bases and J by 1 base, with 9 bases between. The CDR3 contains 14 residues. Germline assignment: CDR1 MNHEY and CDR2 SVGEGT. The CDR3 here is CASSYDQGSYEQYF. For the CDR3, the DNA is TGTGCCAGCAGTTACGACCAGGGGTCCTACGAGCAGTACTTC.

This chain connects TRBV4-3 to TRBJ2-7; 8 bases line up with TRBD1. The germline V gene encodes CDR1 LGHNA and CDR2 YSLEER. CDR3 size: 15 residues. The ends lost 4 bases at V and 1 base at J; junction bases unmatched: 6. CDR3 in DNA: TGCGCCAGCAGCCTCCGACAGGGGTCTTCCTACGAGCAGTACTTC. Translating it yields CASSLRQGSSYEQYF.

The chain uses TRBV7-8 and TRBJ1-2, with unresolved D. With 6 bases removed from V and 3 bases from J, the gap between germline ends came to 14 bases. CDR3 size: 14 residues. Germline CDR1 reads SGHVS; CDR2 reads FQNEAQ. CDR3 region: CASSEDRRYYGYTF. Written as DNA, the CDR3 is TGTGCCAGCAGTGAGGACCGAAGGTACTATGGCTACACCTTC.

The chain employs TRBV4-1 and TRBJ2-2; D remains unclear. Trimming pared 4 bases from V and 4 bases from J, leaving 13 bases between. CDR1 is MGHRA, CDR2 YSYEKL, per germline. This CDR3 contains 15 residues. The CDR3 loop reads CASSPSPYSTGELFF. CDR3 DNA: TGCGCCAGCAGCCCGAGCCCCTACAGCACCGGGGAGCTGTTTTTT.

V usage is TRBV6-6 and J usage is TRBJ2-7, with D perhaps TRBD1 (5 bases). Germline V lookup: CDR1 MNHNY, CDR2 SVGAGI (reference sequence). This CDR3 is built from 15 residues. Trimming took off 6 bases at V and 5 bases at J, with 20 bases between the two ends. The CDR3, as DNA: TGTGCCAGCAGCCTAGGGGCCCTACCTGTGGACGAGCAGTACTTC. Protein sequence: CASSLGALPVDEQYF.

This clonotype was observed a handful of times. The V and J genes are TRBV27 and TRBJ2-3; 8 bases line up with TRBD2. Germline-derived CDR1 and CDR2 are MNHEY and SMNVEV (reference sequence). V gave up 2 bases and J gave up 2 bases; unmatched junction bases: 3. CDR3 size: 15 residues. CDR3 region: CASSLRAGDTDTQYF. The CDR3 nucleotides are TGTGCCAGCAGTTTACGAGCGGGAGACACAGATACGCAGTATTTT.

This clonotype showed up just a few times. The chain couples TRBV11-2 to TRBJ2-7, with D perhaps TRBD2 (6 bases). Germline V gene data show CDR1 as SGHAT and CDR2 as FQNNGV. This CDR3 has 13 residues. The V end lost 7 bases, the J end lost 7 bases, and 17 bases lay between the germline ends. The CDR3 is CASTNRDSGEQYF. CDR3 sequence (DNA): TGTGCCAGCACCAACCGGGACTCTGGGGAGCAGTACTTC.

This chain uses TRBV4-1 with TRBJ1-6; possibly TRBD1 for D (5 bases). CDR1 is MGHRA, CDR2 YSYEKL, per germline. The CDR3 is made up of 15 amino acids. V was cut by 0 bases and J by 5 bases, with 8 bases left in between. CDR3 bases: TGCGCCAGCAGCCAAGACAGGGCCAATAATTCACCCCTCCACTTT. Translated: CASSQDRANNSPLHF.

V gene TRBV12-5 combines with J gene TRBJ2-4; 7 positions agree with TRBD2. Germline CDR1 LGHNT, CDR2 FRNRAP. The CDR3 contains 21 residues. Unmatched junction bases numbered 20, after V lost 3 bases and J lost 0 bases. CDR3 sequence reads: CASGFPHTRDYTPLAKNIQYF. CDR3 sequence (DNA): TGTGCTAGTGGTTTCCCCCATACCCGGGACTATACCCCTCTAGCCAAAAACATTCAGTACTTC.

In this sample, this clonotype turned up a few times. The rearrangement uses TRBV6-1 and TRBJ2-3; 10 nucleotides align to TRBD2. Looked up from germline, CDR1 is MNHNS and CDR2 is SASEGT. Losses at the gene ends were 0 bases for V and 5 bases for J; bases not matched to a gene: 8. The CDR3 consists of 17 residues. The CDR3 is CASSEARLAGVGDTQYF. The CDR3 DNA follows: TGTGCCAGCAGTGAAGCGCGGCTAGCGGGAGTGGGAGATACGCAGTATTTT.

V usage is TRBV4-2 and J usage is TRBJ2-2; 8 bases match TRBD2. V lost 0 bases and J lost 5; bases outside the gene matches: 8. This CDR3 has 17 residues. CDR1 and CDR2 (germline): LGHNA, YNFKEQ. The DNA for the CDR3 is TGTGCCAGCAGCCAAGAGAGCGCGACTAGCGTTACCGGGGAGCTGTTTTTT. Translation: CASSQESATSVTGELFF.

The rearrangement uses TRBV4-1 and TRBJ2-5; 7 nucleotides agree with TRBD2. The CDR3 has 16 amino acids. V was pared by 0 bases and J by 0 bases, with 4 bases of the junction left unmatched. Germline V gives CDR1 MGHRA, CDR2 YSYEKL. The DNA for the CDR3 is TGCGCCAGCAGCCAAGAACCGGGAGGCTACCAAGAGACCCAGTACTTC. Its protein product is CASSQEPGGYQETQYF.

J is TRBJ2-1 and V is TRBV15; the D is unclear. V lost 4 bases and J 8 bases, leaving 12 bases between the germline ends. This CDR3 has 13 amino acids. The germline CDR1 and CDR2 sequences are LNHNV and YYDKDF (reference sequence). CDR3 in DNA: TGTGCCACCAGCACGCCCCTAGGCTATGAGCAGTTCTTC. Residues: CATSTPLGYEQFF. The full variable domain, completed using reference TRBV15 and TRBJ2-1, is DAMVIQNPRYQVTQFGKPVTLSCSQTLNHNVMYWYQQKSSQAPKLLFHYYDKDFNNEADTPDNFQSRRPNTSFCFLDIRSPGLGDTAMYLCATSTPLGYEQFFGPGTRLTVL.

The rearrangement joins TRBV6-5 to TRBJ2-1; D is possibly TRBD1 (5 bases). The CDR3 consists of 15 residues. The V and J ends lost 2 bases and 5 bases respectively, with 13 bases between them. Per germline, CDR1 MNHEY and CDR2 SVGAGI. This CDR3 reads CASSYQMTDNNEQFF. In DNA form, the CDR3 reads TGTGCCAGCAGTTACCAAATGACAGATAACAATGAGCAGTTCTTC.

This clonotype was counted between two and nine times. This rearrangement joins TRBV6-1 to TRBJ1-1; D gene uncertain. This CDR3 comprises 15 residues. CDR1 is MNHNS, CDR2 SASEGT, per germline. V lost 3 bases, J lost 1 base, and 12 bases lay in between. The DNA for the CDR3 is TGTGCCAGCAGTGAGAGAGGCTTTGAGAACACTGAAGCTTTCTTT. It encodes CASSERGFENTEAFF.

This clonotype occurred a few times. The chain employs TRBV27 and TRBJ1-5; a weak D match, TRBD1 (6 bases). Germline-derived CDR1 and CDR2 are MNHEY and SMNVEV (reference sequence). V was trimmed by 5 bases and J by 2 bases, leaving 10 bases between them. This CDR3 is 14 amino acids long. The CDR3 spells CASSRRGGNQPQHF. CDR3 DNA sequence: TGTGCCAGCAGTCGCAGGGGTGGCAATCAGCCCCAGCATTTT.

The V gene is TRBV5-5, the J gene TRBJ2-7, with a weak D call TRBD2 (6 bases). The better agreement between TRBJ2-1 and the DNA end casts doubt on the J call. The length of the CDR3 is 12 residues. In germline, CDR1 is SGHKS, CDR2 YYEKEE (reference sequence). The CDR3 loop is CASSLSGYEQFF. CDR3 nucleotide sequence: TGTGCCAGCAGCTTGAGCGGGTATGAGCAGTTCTTC.

The chain joins TRBV12-3 or TRBV12-4 to TRBJ1-3, with D uncertain. Between the trimmed V and J ends, which lost 6 bases and 3 bases, there was a span of 18 bases. CDR3 length: 16 residues. This chain's CDR3 is CASRALGELNGNTIYF. The DNA of the CDR3 is TGTGCCAGCAGAGCCCTCGGGGAATTGAATGGAAACACCATATATTTT.

This clonotype was seen more than once but under ten times. This chain joins TRBV28 and TRBJ2-3; D is unclear. Germline assignment: CDR1 MDHEN and CDR2 SYDVKM. Trimming stripped 6 bases from V and 5 bases from J, with 9 bases between. The CDR3 has 12 amino acids. For the CDR3, the DNA is TGTGCCAGCAGCTCGGACGGAGATACGCAGTATTTT. It is translated as CASSSDGDTQYF.

A few counts support this clonotype. The V and J genes are TRBV28 and TRBJ2-1; 9 bases are shared with TRBD2. The ends lost 6 bases at V and 5 bases at J; junction bases unmatched: 17. Germline lookup yields CDR1 MDHEN and CDR2 SYDVKM. The CDR3 extends over 18 amino acids. This chain's CDR3 is CASSPRVISGRSHNEQFF. CDR3 DNA sequence: TGTGCCAGCAGCCCACGAGTAATTAGCGGGAGATCCCACAATGAGCAGTTCTTC.

This clonotype came up a few times. The chain is built from TRBV10-2 and TRBJ1-2, with 10 positions matching TRBD1. This CDR3 has 14 amino acids. Germline V gene lookup returns CDR1 WSHSY and CDR2 SAAADI. The V and J ends lost 3 bases and 5 bases, in that order; junction bases with no gene match: 3. CDR3 nucleotides: TGCGCCAGCAGTGAAGGGACAGGGGATTATGGCTACACCTTC. Protein sequence: CASSEGTGDYGYTF.

The chain carries TRBV11-3 and TRBJ2-3; 10 nucleotides align to TRBD2. V gave up 5 bases and J gave up 2 bases; unmatched junction bases: 4. Germline CDR1 is SGHNT and CDR2 is YENEEA. The CDR3 has 15 residues. The CDR3 nucleotides are TGTGCCAGCAGCCCGGGACTAGCGTACACAGATACGCAGTATTTT. It specifies CASSPGLAYTDTQYF.

This rearrangement joins TRBV11-2 to TRBJ1-6; D not resolved. Germline CDR1 and CDR2: SGHAT and FQNNGV. The CDR3 extends over 15 amino acids. V lost 4 bases, J lost 2 bases, and 9 bases lay in between. DNA for the CDR3: TGTGCCAGCAGCTCAAGCAACGCCTATAATTCACCCCTCCACTTT. This translates into CASSSSNAYNSPLHF. The whole variable domain, remainder taken from reference TRBV11-2 and TRBJ1-6, is EAGVAQSPRYKIIEKRQSVAFWCNPISGHATLYWYQQILGQGPKLLIQFQNNGVVDDSQLPKDRFSAERLKGVDSTLKIQPAKLEDSAVYLCASSSSNAYNSPLHFGNGTRLTVT.

This chain links TRBV7-6 with TRBJ2-1; unclear D gene. Looked up from germline, CDR1 is SGHVS and CDR2 is FNYEAQ. V was shortened by 1 base and J by 8 bases, with 6 bases between the two germline ends. This CDR3 is built from 12 residues. For the CDR3, the DNA is TGTGCCAGCAGCTTAGGTCTGGATGAGCAGTTCTTC. Residues: CASSLGLDEQFF.

V and J are TRBV6-6 and TRBJ2-7; 9 positions agree with TRBD1. J gave up 6 bases and V 7 bases, and 16 bases lay outside the gene matches. This CDR3 region has 16 residues. From germline, CDR1 is MNHNY and CDR2 SVGAGI (reference sequence). The CDR3 sequence: CASNRGPPGQGVEQYF. The CDR3 coding sequence is TGTGCCAGCAACCGGGGACCTCCGGGACAGGGTGTCGAGCAGTACTTC.

The gene calls are TRBV14 and TRBJ2-1; 9 nucleotides align to TRBD2. The J segment lost 5 bases and the V segment lost 1 base, leaving 9 bases of the junction unmatched. Germline V gene sequence: CDR1 SGHDN, CDR2 FVKESK. CDR3 length: 17 amino acids. The CDR3 region has the DNA TGTGCCAGCAGCCAAGGGGCGGGAGGGTCAGCGGACAATGAGCAGTTCTTC. It specifies CASSQGAGGSADNEQFF.

J is TRBJ2-7 and V is TRBV6-6; D call uncertain. Germline lookup yields CDR1 MNHNY and CDR2 SVGAGI (reference sequence). Trimming took off 1 base at V and 3 bases at J, with 4 bases between the two ends. The CDR3 is 12 amino acids. CDR3 bases: TGTGCCAGCAGTTACTTAGTCTACGAGCAGTACTTC. Translating gives CASSYLVYEQYF.

The J gene is TRBJ2-5, the V gene TRBV28, with 10 bases aligning to TRBD1. The germline CDR1 and CDR2 sequences are MDHEN and SYDVKM. The CDR3 loop spans 15 amino acids. Trimming at V came to 7 bases and at J to 5 bases, leaving 10 bases not matched to a gene. The CDR3 protein is CASTPGQGYRETQYF. CDR3 in DNA: TGTGCCAGCACCCCGGGACAGGGGTATAGGGAGACCCAGTACTTC.

V is TRBV10-3 and J is TRBJ1-1; 8 positions agree with TRBD1. This CDR3 contains 16 residues. V lost 2 bases to trimming and J lost 2 bases; unmatched junction nucleotides: 7. CDR1 and CDR2 (germline): ENHRY, SYGVKD. The DNA of the CDR3 is TGTGCCATCAGTGAGCCAGGACAGGGCGGTAACACTGAAGCTTTCTTT. As protein: CAISEPGQGGNTEAFF.

The chain joins TRBV7-6 to TRBJ1-2, with D perhaps TRBD1 (6 bases). The CDR3 totals 14 residues. Trimming left V 5 bases short and J 0 bases short, with 10 bases between. In germline, CDR1 is SGHVS, CDR2 FNYEAQ. DNA for the CDR3: TGTGCCAGCAGCCGGGACACTACTAACTATGGCTACACCTTC. This codes for CASSRDTTNYGYTF.